These T cell receptor beta chains were read from a single sample in a study of CD8 T cells in ankylosing spondylitis. TCRdb fed the 5' RACE reads into MiXCR, producing one record per CDR3 protein. The sample consists of more than 150,000 distinct CDR3 sequences, over 10% of them appearing once. The sequenced sample consisted of blood, either unsorted or a sorted T cell fraction (not recorded which). These receptors were obtained from a female donor with ankylosing spondylitis or in good health (not recorded which). CDR3s include the opening cysteine and the closing phenylalanine or tryptophan. The order of the fields is D gene, J gene, V gene, clone size, CDR3 protein, CDR3 DNA. A D gene is named only where the DNA matches it firmly. Expanded clones are given a class, and other clones once, few, many or no size at all.

>-|TRBJ1-2|TRBV30|many
CAWTGNYGYTF
TGTGCCTGGACAGGGAACTATGGCTACACCTTC
>-|TRBJ1-2|TRBV24-1|few
CATSDPSLELSGYTF
TGTGCCACCAGTGACCCTAGCCTGGAGCTCAGTGGCTACACCTTC
>TRBD1|TRBJ2-7|TRBV7-3|many
CASSSAGTGYEQYF
TGTGCCAGCAGCAGTGCCGGGACAGGGTACGAGCAGTACTTC
>-|TRBJ1-1|TRBV2|many
CASSAEGGTEAFF
TGTGCCAGCAGTGCCGAGGGGGGGACTGAAGCTTTCTTT
>-|TRBJ2-2|TRBV29-1|-
CSVGVPTNTGELFF
TGCAGCGTTGGTGTGCCTACGAACACCGGGGAGCTGTTTTTT
>TRBD1|TRBJ1-6|TRBV4-1|few
CASSQGWTGLSSPLHF
TGCGCCAGCAGCCAGGGATGGACAGGGCTGTCTTCACCCCTCCACTTT
>TRBD1|TRBJ2-3|TRBV29-1|-
CSVGQGAGDTQYF
TGCAGCGTGGGACAGGGGGCGGGAGATACGCAGTATTTT
>TRBD1|TRBJ2-2|TRBV24-1|many
CATSDSGTGVLNTGELFF
TGTGCCACCAGTGACTCCGGGACAGGGGTCCTCAACACCGGGGAGCTGTTTTTT
>TRBD2|TRBJ2-1|TRBV12-3/TRBV12-4|many
CASSLGLAEEQFF
TGTGCCAGCAGTTTAGGACTAGCGGAGGAGCAGTTCTTC
>TRBD2|TRBJ2-1|TRBV4-3|-
CARSRETSGRAYNEQFF
TGCGCCAGGAGCCGAGAGACTAGCGGGAGGGCCTACAATGAGCAGTTCTTC
>-|TRBJ2-1|TRBV20-1|many
CSASSNEQFF
TGCAGTGCTAGCAGCAATGAGCAGTTCTTC
>-|TRBJ2-1|TRBV20-1|-
CSARPNFDNERFF
TGCAGTGCTAGGCCAAACTTCGACAATGAGCGGTTCTTC
>-|TRBJ2-6|TRBV20-1|once
CSARRQEANVLTF
TGCAGTGCTAGACGGCAGGAGGCCAACGTCCTGACTTTC
>TRBD1|TRBJ2-3|TRBV28|few
CASRPAGGGYVTQYF
TGTGCCAGCAGACCCGCAGGGGGCGGCTACGTGACGCAGTATTTT
>TRBD2|TRBJ2-1|TRBV20-1|many
CSARDGSGGINEQFF
TGCAGTGCTAGAGATGGTAGCGGGGGTATAAATGAGCAGTTCTTC
>-|TRBJ2-7|TRBV7-9|-
CASSFQGSNEQYF
TGTGCCAGCAGCTTTCAGGGAAGCAACGAGCAGTACTTC
>TRBD2|TRBJ2-7|TRBV11-2|many
CASSSGRSGRLTIHYEQYF
TGTGCCAGCAGTTCAGGAAGGAGCGGGAGGCTCACCATTCATTACGAGCAGTACTTC
>-|TRBJ1-5|TRBV27|many
CASSEDPGGDQPQHF
TGTGCCAGCAGCGAGGACCCAGGAGGGGATCAGCCCCAGCATTTT
>TRBD1|TRBJ2-2|TRBV25-1|many
CASSEMNRGVRELFF
TGTGCCAGCAGTGAAATGAACAGGGGAGTCCGGGAGCTGTTTTTT
>-|TRBJ1-2|TRBV20-1|many
CSARGAQQGGKDGYTF
TGCAGTGCTAGAGGGGCGCAACAGGGTGGAAAGGATGGCTACACCTTC
>-|TRBJ2-3|TRBV29-1|many
CSVEGRDTQYF
TGCAGCGTTGAAGGGAGGGATACGCAGTATTTT
>-|TRBJ1-1|TRBV15|many
CATSSVDMNTEAFF
TGTGCCACCAGCAGCGTGGACATGAACACTGAAGCTTTCTTT
>-|TRBJ2-3|TRBV20-1|-
CSASLGMATDTQYF
TGCAGTGCTAGCCTAGGGATGGCCACAGATACGCAGTATTTT
>-|TRBJ1-5|TRBV7-9|-
CASSSYRDGQPQHF
TGTGCCAGCAGCTCCTACAGGGACGGTCAGCCCCAGCATTTT
>TRBD1|TRBJ1-1|TRBV7-2|many
CASSLRQGKVNTEAFF
TGTGCCAGCAGCTTAAGACAGGGGAAAGTGAACACTGAAGCTTTCTTT
>-|TRBJ2-1|TRBV12-3/TRBV12-4|-
CASSLATTSREPRGDEQFF
TGTGCCAGCAGTTTAGCTACGACGAGCCGGGAGCCAAGGGGGGATGAGCAGTTCTTC
>TRBD1|TRBJ2-7|TRBV12-3/TRBV12-4|few
CASNQQGVNDEQYF
TGTGCCAGCAATCAACAGGGGGTTAACGACGAGCAGTACTTC
>-|TRBJ2-1|TRBV4-3|many
CASSQEWGFEQFF
TGCGCCAGCAGCCAAGAATGGGGCTTTGAGCAGTTCTTC
>TRBD2|TRBJ2-7|TRBV5-1|few
CASSPGLNEQYF
TGCGCCAGCAGCCCGGGACTAAACGAGCAGTACTTC
>-|TRBJ2-2|TRBV7-2|many
CASSANTGSNTGELFF
TGTGCCAGCAGCGCGAACACGGGCTCGAACACCGGGGAGCTGTTTTTT
>-|TRBJ1-1|TRBV29-1|many
CSVEQGEGTEAFF
TGCAGCGTTGAACAGGGCGAGGGCACTGAAGCTTTCTTT
>-|TRBJ2-7|TRBV20-1|many
CSAIDGSNEQYF
TGCAGTGCTATAGACGGTTCCAACGAGCAGTACTTC
>TRBD2|TRBJ2-1|TRBV5-1|few
CASSLGGGDNEQFF
TGCGCCAGCAGCTTGGGGGGGGGAGACAATGAGCAGTTCTTC
>TRBD2|TRBJ2-3|TRBV15|-
CATSNGGRATETQYF
TGTGCCACCAGTAATGGCGGGAGGGCCACAGAAACGCAGTATTTT
>-|TRBJ2-2|TRBV3-1|many
CASSQVTFGGGWNTGELFF
TGTGCCAGCAGCCAAGTCACATTTGGAGGGGGCTGGAACACCGGGGAGCTGTTTTTT
>TRBD1|TRBJ2-3|TRBV24-1|many
CATRGQGADTQYF
TGTGCCACCAGAGGACAGGGAGCAGATACGCAGTATTTT
>TRBD2|TRBJ2-2|TRBV20-1|few
CSARAPSATSGGNTGELFF
TGCAGTGCTAGGGCCCCTTCGGCTACTAGCGGGGGGAACACCGGGGAGCTGTTTTTT
>TRBD2|TRBJ2-2|TRBV12-3/TRBV12-4|many
CASTSGLANTGELFF
TGTGCCAGCACTAGCGGCCTAGCGAACACCGGGGAGCTGTTTTTT
>-|TRBJ2-7|TRBV12-3/TRBV12-4|-
CASNKKTAYEQYF
TGTGCCAGCAATAAGAAAACAGCGTACGAGCAGTACTTC
>-|TRBJ1-3|TRBV18|-
CASSWDTSSGNPIYF
TGTGCCAGCTCATGGGACACGAGCTCTGGAAACCCCATATATTTT
>-|TRBJ2-2|TRBV20-1|few
CSARDGPSGELFF
TGCAGTGCTAGAGATGGGCCCTCCGGGGAGCTGTTTTTT
>TRBD2|TRBJ2-1|TRBV20-1|many
CSARELLRTSGYDEQFF
TGCAGTGCTAGAGAGCTCTTACGGACTAGCGGTTATGATGAGCAGTTCTTC
>-|TRBJ1-2|TRBV7-2|-
CASSPPGRSRKGYTF
TGTGCCAGCAGCCCACCGGGACGGAGCAGAAAAGGCTACACCTTC
>-|TRBJ1-2|TRBV3-1|few
CASSLMGTVDYGYTF
TGTGCCAGCAGCCTCATGGGAACAGTCGACTATGGCTACACCTTC
>-|TRBJ2-7|TRBV6-2/TRBV6-3|many
CASSLIAGQSEQYF
TGTGCCAGCAGTCTAATAGCCGGTCAATCCGAGCAGTACTTC
>TRBD2|TRBJ2-7|TRBV28|many
CASSSASTSGRGEQYF
TGTGCCAGCAGTTCAGCCTCGACTAGCGGGAGGGGCGAGCAGTACTTC
>TRBD1|TRBJ1-5|TRBV12-3/TRBV12-4|many
CASSWDRKNQPQHF
TGTGCCAGCAGCTGGGACAGGAAAAATCAGCCCCAGCATTTT
>TRBD2|TRBJ2-1|TRBV7-9|-
CASRPPGTSGRREQFF
TGTGCCAGCAGACCCCCAGGGACTAGCGGGAGAAGGGAGCAGTTCTTC
>TRBD2|TRBJ2-1|TRBV12-3/TRBV12-4|many
CASTPLEGGFNEQFF
TGTGCCAGCACCCCCCTAGAGGGAGGGTTCAATGAGCAGTTCTTC
>-|TRBJ1-2|TRBV29-1|many
CSVEGRNGYTF
TGCAGCGTTGAGGGCCGTAATGGCTACACCTTC
>-|TRBJ2-5|TRBV5-1|many
CASSFRAGETQYF
TGCGCCAGCAGCTTCCGGGCGGGGGAGACCCAGTACTTC